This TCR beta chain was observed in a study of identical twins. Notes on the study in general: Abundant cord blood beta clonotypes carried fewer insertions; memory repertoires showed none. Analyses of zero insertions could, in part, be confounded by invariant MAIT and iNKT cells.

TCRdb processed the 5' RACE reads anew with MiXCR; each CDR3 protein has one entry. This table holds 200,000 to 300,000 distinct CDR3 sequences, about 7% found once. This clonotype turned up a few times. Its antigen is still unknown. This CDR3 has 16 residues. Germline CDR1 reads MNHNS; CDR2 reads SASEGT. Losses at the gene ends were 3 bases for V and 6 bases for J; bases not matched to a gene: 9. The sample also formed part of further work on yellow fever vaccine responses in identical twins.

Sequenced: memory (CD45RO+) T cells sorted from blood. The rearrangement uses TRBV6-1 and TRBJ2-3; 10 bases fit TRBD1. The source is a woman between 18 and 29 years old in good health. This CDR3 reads CASSDTGTGAIDTQYF. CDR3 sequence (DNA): TGTGCCAGCAGTGACACCGGGACAGGGGCGATTGATACGCAGTATTTT.